A single sample gave rise to the 21 T cell receptor beta chains below, sequenced in a study of blood T cell repertoires in COVID-19. Here immunoSEQ multiplex PCR was the method, and the copy in TCRdb shows in-frame clones only, minus some. The table has more than 100,000 clones, 70% to 85% seen once; the top ten hold 4% to 5.5%. The sample comprised peripheral blood. All receptors derive from an older woman with acute or convalescent COVID-19.

In this sample, this clone turned up once. The chain recombines TRBV4-1 with TRBJ2-4; 7 nucleotides align to TRBD1. The trim removed 1 base at V and 3 bases at J, leaving 6 bases unmatched. Germline CDR1 MGHRA, CDR2 YSYEKL. The CDR3 sequence is 16 residues long. This CDR3 is CASSQGGQVRKNIQYF. The DNA for the CDR3 is TGCGCCAGCAGCCAAGGTGGACAGGTTCGCAAAAACATTCAGTACTTC.

This clone showed up just once. The junction differs from germline at one of its ends, possibly a read error. The chain joins TRBV5-4 to TRBJ1-2; 7 positions match TRBD1. The germline V gene has CDR1 SGHNT and CDR2 YYREEE (reference sequence). CDR3 size: 16 residues. CDR3 sequence reads: CASSLASSPTGSSLLF. CDR3 DNA: TGTGCCAGCAGCTTGGCTTCAAGCCCGACAGGGAGTAGTCTCCTTTTC. Based on the CDR3 plus reference TRBV5-4 and TRBJ1-2, the full variable domain is ETGVTQSPTHLIKTRGQQVTLRCSSQSGHNTVSWYQQALGQGPQFIFQYYREEENGRGNFPPRFSGLQFPNYSSELNVNALELDDSALYLCASSLASSPTGSSLLFGSGTRLTVV.

The V gene is TRBV19, the J gene TRBJ1-1; 10 positions match TRBD1. Germline V gene data show CDR1 as LNHDA and CDR2 as SQIVND (reference sequence). This CDR3 has 17 amino acids. With V trimmed by 7 bases and J by 6 bases, 17 bases remained unmatched. CDR3 in DNA: TGTGCCAGTATACGACAGGGGGCTTTGTTTTCAAACCCTGAAGCTTTCTTT. It specifies CASIRQGALFSNPEAFF.

This chain joins TRBV5-4 and TRBJ1-2; a possible D gene is TRBD1 (5 bases). The V end was cut by 0 bases, the J end by 4 bases, with 13 bases between. This CDR3 region has 15 residues. Germline values: CDR1 SGHNT, CDR2 YYREEE (reference sequence). Written as DNA, the CDR3 is TGTGCCAGCAGCTTGGAGTACGGGGGAGGCTATGGCTACACCTTC. As protein: CASSLEYGGGYGYTF. Full variable domain (rest looked up from reference TRBV5-4 and TRBJ1-2): ETGVTQSPTHLIKTRGQQVTLRCSSQSGHNTVSWYQQALGQGPQFIFQYYREEENGRGNFPPRFSGLQFPNYSSELNVNALELDDSALYLCASSLEYGGGYGYTFGSGTRLTVV.

The chain recombines TRBV19 with TRBJ1-1; D is perhaps TRBD1 (5 bases). Germline loops: CDR1 LNHDA, CDR2 SQIVND (reference sequence). CDR3 length equals 14 residues. The ends were cut back, 3 bases at V and 4 bases at J, with 12 bases in the middle. The DNA for the CDR3 is TGTGCCAGTAGTATTTGGGGGGAGGGCACTGAAGCTTTCTTT. This codes for CASSIWGEGTEAFF.

This sequence joins TRBV27 and TRBJ2-7; 9 bases agree with TRBD2. CDR3 length equals 16 residues. The V segment lost 5 bases and the J segment 4 bases; nucleotides outside the gene matches: 12. Per germline, CDR1 MNHEY and CDR2 SMNVEV (reference sequence). CDR3 sequence reads: CASSPTRGGAIYEQYV. Written as DNA, the CDR3 is TGTGCCAGCAGTCCGACTCGCGGGGGGGCCATATACGAGCAGTACGTC.

The rearrangement uses TRBV5-1 and TRBJ2-7, with 7 bases matching TRBD1. Trimming took 0 bases from V and 3 from J; bases not matched to a gene: 6. Germline V gene lookup returns CDR1 SGHRS and CDR2 YFSETQ. The CDR3 runs 15 residues. This chain's CDR3 is CASSLGQGRGYEQYF. The CDR3 bases are TGCGCCAGCAGCTTGGGACAGGGAAGGGGCTACGAGCAGTACTTC.

The rearrangement uses TRBV11-3 and TRBJ1-2; 9 nucleotides match TRBD1. Germline trimming cut 1 base from V and 6 bases from J; bases unmatched to any gene: 9. CDR1 and CDR2 from the germline V gene are SGHNT and YENEEA. The CDR3 covers 16 residues. The chain's CDR3 is CASSLAGTGHPDGYTF. The CDR3 DNA reads as TGTGCCAGCAGCTTAGCTGGGACAGGGCACCCAGATGGCTACACCTTC.

The chain has TRBV7-9 and TRBJ1-1; D might be TRBD1 (5 bases). Trimming took off 0 bases at V and 5 bases at J, with 13 bases between the two ends. Germline V lookup: CDR1 SEHNR, CDR2 FQNEAQ (reference sequence). CDR3 length: 15 residues. The CDR3 spells CASSLAKGLGTEAFF. Here the CDR3 DNA reads TGTGCCAGCAGCTTAGCGAAGGGACTAGGTACTGAAGCTTTCTTT.

This clone has only one observation. The chain uses TRBV15 and TRBJ1-2; 7 nucleotides match TRBD1. This CDR3 contains 15 residues. The V segment lost 1 base and the J segment 7 bases; nucleotides outside the gene matches: 9. Germline values: CDR1 LNHNV, CDR2 YYDKDF (reference sequence). CDR3: CATSRGGGGASGYTF. CDR3 nucleotide sequence: TGTGCCACCAGCAGAGGAGGAGGGGGCGCTTCTGGCTACACCTTC.

This clone was observed a single time. The chain joins TRBV14 to TRBJ2-1; D not certain. The ends were cut back, 2 bases at V and 4 bases at J, with 6 bases in the middle. CDR1 and CDR2 (germline): SGHDN, FVKESK. CDR3 length: 13 residues. CDR3 in DNA: TGTGCCAGCAGCCAATTTCGGTACAATGAGCAGTTCTTC. As protein: CASSQFRYNEQFF.

The chain couples TRBV10-3 to TRBJ2-1; maybe TRBD2 (7 bases). Trimming pared 8 bases from V and 4 bases from J, leaving 18 bases between. CDR1 and CDR2 (germline): ENHRY, SYGVKD. This CDR3 spans 15 amino acids. CDR3 nucleotides: TGTGCCATCCGGGGGGCTAGCGTAAAATACAATGAGCAGTTCTTC. Encoded protein: CAIRGASVKYNEQFF.

The rearrangement joins TRBV7-8 to TRBJ2-3; 8 nucleotides agree with TRBD1. CDR3 size: 14 residues. Germline lookup yields CDR1 SGHVS and CDR2 FQNEAQ. The V and J ends lost 4 bases and 5 bases, in that order; junction bases with no gene match: 5. The CDR3 reads CASSSGQGGDTQYF. The DNA of the CDR3 is TGTGCCAGCAGCTCAGGACAGGGTGGAGATACGCAGTATTTT.

This clone was recorded a few times. The chain is built from TRBV5-1 and TRBJ1-4, with D hard to call. This CDR3 comprises 16 residues. Germline V CDR1 and CDR2: SGHRS, YFSETQ. The V and J ends lost 3 bases and 0 bases respectively, with 12 bases between them. The CDR3: CASSSRTPATNEKLFF. CDR3 nucleotides: TGCGCCAGCAGCTCCAGGACTCCTGCAACTAATGAAAAACTGTTTTTT.

The CDR3 DNA sequence: TGTGCCAGCAGTGAGCTAGCGGGGAACCAAGAGACCCAGTACTTC. Translating gives CASSELAGNQETQYF. The rearrangement joins TRBV6-1 to TRBJ2-5; the match to TRBD2 covers 9 bases. With V trimmed by 3 bases and J by 0 bases, 2 bases remained unmatched. CDR3 length: 15 residues. CDR1 is MNHNS, CDR2 SASEGT, per germline.

This clone occurred a few times. This CDR3 is CASSRPSGNHNEQFF. The DNA of the CDR3 is TGTGCCAGCAGCCGCCCCTCGGGGAACCACAATGAGCAGTTCTTC. The chain recombines TRBV11-3 with TRBJ2-1; a possible D gene is TRBD2 (5 bases). This CDR3 is 15 amino acids long. Trimming shortened V by 5 bases and J by 5 bases, and 16 bases separated the two germline ends. Germline V gene sequence: CDR1 SGHNT, CDR2 YENEEA. Combining the CDR3 with reference TRBV11-3 and TRBJ2-1 gives the whole variable domain EAGVVQSPRYKIIEKKQPVAFWCNPISGHNTLYWYLQNLGQGPELLIRYENEEAVDDSQLPKDRFSAERLKGVDSTLKIQPAELGDSAVYLCASSRPSGNHNEQFFGPGTRLTVL.

The chain joins TRBV5-4 to TRBJ2-1; the D gene is possibly TRBD2 (6 bases). The V end was cut by 4 bases, the J end by 2 bases, with 19 bases between. Germline V lookup: CDR1 SGHNT, CDR2 YYREEE (reference sequence). The CDR3 runs 17 residues. CDR3 amino acids: CASSPTPFGGPYNEQFF. CDR3 nucleotide sequence: TGTGCCAGCAGCCCCACCCCCTTCGGGGGACCCTACAATGAGCAGTTCTTC. Supplemented by reference TRBV5-4 and TRBJ2-1, the full variable domain reads ETGVTQSPTHLIKTRGQQVTLRCSSQSGHNTVSWYQQALGQGPQFIFQYYREEENGRGNFPPRFSGLQFPNYSSELNVNALELDDSALYLCASSPTPFGGPYNEQFFGPGTRLTVL.

The chain links TRBV4-1 to TRBJ2-5; TRBD2 matches at 13 bases. CDR1 is MGHRA and CDR2 is YSYEKL in the germline V gene. V shed 4 bases, J shed 5 bases, and the junction held 4 bases outside the gene matches. This CDR3 has 15 residues. The CDR3 reads CASSLGTSGAETQYF. CDR3 in DNA: TGCGCCAGCAGCCTGGGGACTAGCGGGGCTGAGACCCAGTACTTC.

This clone came up a few times. The J gene is TRBJ2-3, the V gene TRBV6-5; D is uncertain. The length of the CDR3 is 15 residues. With 4 bases removed from V and 2 bases from J, the gap between germline ends came to 13 bases. Germline CDR1 and CDR2: MNHEY and SVGAGI. The CDR3 reads CASSSLRLFTDTQYF. The CDR3 DNA reads TGTGCCAGCAGTTCCCTTAGACTGTTCACAGATACGCAGTATTTT.

This clone was recorded a few times. V and J are TRBV19 and TRBJ2-4; 8 nucleotides line up with TRBD1. The CDR3 is 15 amino acids. Germline CDR1 and CDR2: LNHDA and SQIVND (reference sequence). The J segment lost 6 bases and the V segment lost 4 bases, leaving 8 bases of the junction unmatched. The CDR3 sequence is CASSRGRDRRNIQYF. Written as DNA, the CDR3 is TGTGCCAGTAGTAGGGGCCGGGACAGGAGAAACATTCAGTACTTC.

The rearrangement joins TRBV7-2 to TRBJ2-2, with 8 positions matching TRBD1. The CDR3 runs to 16 residues. The V gene's germline CDR1 is SGHTA and CDR2 FQGNSA. Unmatched junction bases numbered 6, after V lost 1 base and J lost 5 bases. CDR3 DNA sequence: TGTGCCAGCAGCTTAGACTGGACAGGGCTGACCGGGGAGCTGTTTTTT. This translates into CASSLDWTGLTGELFF.